This entry features one T cell receptor beta chain sequence. This sample stems from a study of monozygotic twins with inflammatory bowel disease. The CDR3 sequence is 15 residues long. The germline gives CDR1 MGHDK, CDR2 SYGVNS. TCRdb reprocessed the 5' RACE reads, keeping one entry per CDR3 protein, no DNA. Seen in this sample are hundreds of thousands of distinct CDR3 sequences; the ten most common clones hold more than 2%. This clonotype originated in a human donor with ulcerative colitis or Crohn's disease, or a healthy co-twin of an affected twin (not recorded which). The chain has TRBV25-1 and TRBJ2-7; TCRdb names TRBD2, which stays unverified in the absence of DNA. Sequenced sample: blood. The CDR3 region is CASSEFSSGRFEQYF.